This entry lists 9 T cell receptor beta chains sequenced from one sample in a study of T cell repertoires in ileal Crohn's disease. The data were produced by immunoSEQ multiplex PCR, yet TCRdb's version contains in-frame clones alone and is incomplete. The sample has 7,000 or so clones, about two thirds seen once. Time point here: proximal margin of the surgical specimen (macroscopically non-inflamed). The sequenced material came from ileal tissue. The receptors shown here come from an adult with Crohn's disease.

The chain is built from TRBV9 and TRBJ2-7; 14 bases match TRBD2. Germline V gene lookup returns CDR1 SGDLS and CDR2 YYNGEE. V lost 2 bases to trimming and J lost 6 bases; unmatched junction nucleotides: 4. The CDR3 runs 15 residues. In DNA form, the CDR3 reads TGTGCCAGCAGCGTCACCGGGACTAGCGGGAGCGAGCAGTACTTC. Amino acid sequence: CASSVTGTSGSEQYF.

This chain connects TRBV18 to TRBJ2-3; no definite D call. V shed 3 bases and J shed 5 bases, with 9 bases lying between them. The CDR3 totals 13 residues. The germline gives CDR1 KGHSH, CDR2 LQKENI. The CDR3 reads CASSPELGDTQYF. In DNA, the CDR3 is TGTGCCAGCTCACCCGAATTAGGAGATACGCAGTATTTT.

The sample holds one count of this clone. J is TRBJ2-1 and V is TRBV9, with D perhaps matching TRBD2 (6 bases). Germline V gene lookup returns CDR1 SGDLS and CDR2 YYNGEE. Trimming removed 2 bases from V and 2 bases from J, with 11 bases in between. CDR3 length: 15 residues. CDR3 residues: CASSVRDSTYNEQFF. CDR3 in DNA: TGTGCCAGCAGCGTCCGGGACTCCACCTACAATGAGCAGTTCTTC. Supplemented by reference TRBV9 and TRBJ2-1, the full variable domain reads DSGVTQTPKHLITATGQRVTLRCSPRSGDLSVYWYQQSLDQGLQFLIQYYNGEERAKGNILERFSAQQFPDLHSELNLSSLELGDSALYFCASSVRDSTYNEQFFGPGTRLTVL.

The chain carries TRBV7-2 and TRBJ2-1; the match to TRBD2 covers 11 bases. Germline CDR1 SGHTA, CDR2 FQGNSA. With V trimmed by 4 bases and J by 7 bases, 6 bases remained unmatched. The CDR3 consists of 15 residues. The CDR3 spells CTSSSTSGSGNEQFF. CDR3 coding DNA: TGTACCAGCAGCTCAACTAGCGGGAGCGGGAATGAGCAGTTCTTC.

This rearrangement joins TRBV30 to TRBJ2-6; no clear D. The CDR3 contains 11 residues. Trimming took 0 bases from V and 16 from J, leaving 10 bases between them. The germline gives CDR1 GTSNPN, CDR2 SVGIG (reference sequence). CDR3 amino acids: CAWSVKDLLTF. CDR3 in DNA: TGTGCCTGGAGTGTAAAGGACCTTCTGACTTTC.

The CDR3 loop is CASSSLRIENTEAFF. In DNA, the CDR3 is TGTGCCAGTAGTAGCTTGAGGATAGAGAACACTGAAGCTTTCTTT. This chain links TRBV19 with TRBJ1-1, with D unclear. Trimming stripped 4 bases from V and 1 base from J, with 13 bases between. Germline CDR1 is LNHDA and CDR2 is SQIVND (reference sequence). The CDR3 loop spans 15 amino acids.

This chain uses TRBV6-1 with TRBJ2-1; perhaps TRBD1 as D (6 bases). The CDR3 runs 14 residues. CDR1 and CDR2 (germline): MNHNS, SASEGT. Trimming took 5 bases from V and 7 from J, leaving 15 bases between them. The DNA for the CDR3 is TGTGCCAGCAGTCCGACGACAGGTGGGAATGAGCAGTTCTTC. It translates to CASSPTTGGNEQFF.

This rearrangement joins TRBV9 to TRBJ2-7; D unclear. CDR1 and CDR2 (germline): SGDLS, YYNGEE. The length of the CDR3 is 14 residues. Trimming shortened V by 2 bases and J by 1 base, and 10 bases separated the two germline ends. The CDR3 DNA reads TGTGCCAGCAGCGTCCAGGATCCTTCCTACGAGCAGTACTTC. This translates into CASSVQDPSYEQYF.

J is TRBJ2-1 and V is TRBV5-1, with D unresolved. Trimming removed 1 base at V and 1 base at J, with 9 bases between. CDR3 length equals 15 residues. From germline, CDR1 is SGHRS and CDR2 YFSETQ. This CDR3 is CASSLSLQSYNEQFF. Written as DNA, the CDR3 is TGCGCCAGCAGCTTGTCCCTCCAGTCCTACAATGAGCAGTTCTTC.